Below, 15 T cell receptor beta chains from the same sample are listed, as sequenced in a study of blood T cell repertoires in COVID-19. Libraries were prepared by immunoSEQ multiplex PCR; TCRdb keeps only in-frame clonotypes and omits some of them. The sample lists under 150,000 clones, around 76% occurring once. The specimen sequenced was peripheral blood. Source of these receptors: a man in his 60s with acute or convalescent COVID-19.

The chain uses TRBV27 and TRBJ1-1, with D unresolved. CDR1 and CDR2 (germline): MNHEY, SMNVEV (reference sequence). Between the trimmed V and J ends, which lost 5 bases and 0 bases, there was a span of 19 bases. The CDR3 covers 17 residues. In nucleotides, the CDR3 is TGTGCCAGCAGTCCGCGTGCGGGGATGCGCATGAACACTGAAGCTTTCTTT. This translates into CASSPRAGMRMNTEAFF.

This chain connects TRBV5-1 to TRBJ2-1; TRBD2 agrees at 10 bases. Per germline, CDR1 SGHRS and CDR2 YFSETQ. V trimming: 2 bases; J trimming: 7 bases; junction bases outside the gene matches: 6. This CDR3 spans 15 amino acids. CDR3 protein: CASSFLAGEGNEQFF. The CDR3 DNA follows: TGCGCCAGCAGCTTCCTAGCGGGAGAAGGGAATGAGCAGTTCTTC.

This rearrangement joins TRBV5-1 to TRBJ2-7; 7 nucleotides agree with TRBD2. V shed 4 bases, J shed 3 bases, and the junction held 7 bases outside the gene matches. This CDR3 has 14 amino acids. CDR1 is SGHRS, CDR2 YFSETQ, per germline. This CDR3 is CASSPTAGFYEQYF. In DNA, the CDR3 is TGCGCCAGCAGCCCAACAGCGGGATTCTACGAGCAGTACTTC.

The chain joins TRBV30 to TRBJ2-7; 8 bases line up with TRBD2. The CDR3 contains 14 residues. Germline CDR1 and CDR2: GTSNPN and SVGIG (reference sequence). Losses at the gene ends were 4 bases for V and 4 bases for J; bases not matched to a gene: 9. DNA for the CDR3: TGTGCCTGGACCCCCCGGACGGGGGGGTACGAGCAGTACTTC. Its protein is CAWTPRTGGYEQYF.

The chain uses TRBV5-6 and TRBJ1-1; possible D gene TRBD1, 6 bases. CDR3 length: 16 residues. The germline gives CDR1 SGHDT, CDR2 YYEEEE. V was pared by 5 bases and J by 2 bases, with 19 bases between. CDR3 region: CASSRGGSAFNTEAFF. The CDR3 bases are TGTGCCAGCAGTCGGGGGGGCAGTGCTTTTAACACTGAAGCTTTCTTT.

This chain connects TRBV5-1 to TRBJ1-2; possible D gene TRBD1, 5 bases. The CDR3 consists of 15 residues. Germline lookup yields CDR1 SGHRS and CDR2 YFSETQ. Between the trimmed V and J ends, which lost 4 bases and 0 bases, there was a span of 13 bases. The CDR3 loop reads CASSPQTVANYGYTF. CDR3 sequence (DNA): TGCGCCAGCAGCCCACAGACAGTAGCTAACTATGGCTACACCTTC. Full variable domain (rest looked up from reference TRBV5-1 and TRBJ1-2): KAGVTQTPRYLIKTRGQQVTLSCSPISGHRSVSWYQQTPGQGLQFLFEYFSETQRNKGNFPGRFSGRQFSNSRSEMNVSTLELGDSALYLCASSPQTVANYGYTFGSGTRLTVV.

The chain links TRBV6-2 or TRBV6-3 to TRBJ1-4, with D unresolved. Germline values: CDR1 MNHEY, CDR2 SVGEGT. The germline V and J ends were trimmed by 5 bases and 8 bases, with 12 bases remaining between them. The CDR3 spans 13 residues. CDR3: CASSVVLEEKLFF. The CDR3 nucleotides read TGTGCCAGCAGTGTCGTCCTTGAGGAAAAACTGTTTTTT.

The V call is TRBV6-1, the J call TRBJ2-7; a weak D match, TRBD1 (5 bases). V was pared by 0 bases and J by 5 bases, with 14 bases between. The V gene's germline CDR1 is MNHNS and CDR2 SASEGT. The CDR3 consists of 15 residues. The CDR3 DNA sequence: TGTGCCAGCAGTGAAGCGGGTGGGGCTGGCCACGAGCAGTACTTC. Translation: CASSEAGGAGHEQYF.

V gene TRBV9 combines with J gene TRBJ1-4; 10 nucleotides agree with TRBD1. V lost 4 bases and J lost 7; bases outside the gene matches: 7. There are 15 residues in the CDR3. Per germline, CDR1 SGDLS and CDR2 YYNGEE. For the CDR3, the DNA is TGTGCCAGCAGCCCGGGGGGGACAGGGGTTGAAAAACTGTTTTTT. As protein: CASSPGGTGVEKLFF.

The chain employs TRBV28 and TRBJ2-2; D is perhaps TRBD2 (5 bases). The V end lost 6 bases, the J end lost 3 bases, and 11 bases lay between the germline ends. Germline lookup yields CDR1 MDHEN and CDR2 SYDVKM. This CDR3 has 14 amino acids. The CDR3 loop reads CASRQERDTGELFF. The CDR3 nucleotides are TGTGCCAGCAGGCAGGAGAGGGACACCGGGGAGCTGTTTTTT. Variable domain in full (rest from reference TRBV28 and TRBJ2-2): DVKVTQSSRYLVKRTGEKVFLECVQDMDHENMFWYRQDPGLGLRLIYFSYDVKMKEKGDIPEGYSVSREKKERFSLILESASTNQTSMYLCASRQERDTGELFFGEGSRLTVL.

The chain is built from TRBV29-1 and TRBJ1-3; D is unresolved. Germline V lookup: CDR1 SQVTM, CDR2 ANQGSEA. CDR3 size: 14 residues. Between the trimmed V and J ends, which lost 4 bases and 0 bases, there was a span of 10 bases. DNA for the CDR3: TGCAGCGTTGGGACTCGAGCCTCTGGAAACACCATATATTTT. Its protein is CSVGTRASGNTIYF. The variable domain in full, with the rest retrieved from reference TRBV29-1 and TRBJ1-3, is SAVISQKPSRDICQRGTSLTIQCQVDSQVTMMFWYRQQPGQSLTLIATANQGSEATYESGFVIDKFPISRPNLTFSTLTVSNMSPEDSSIYLCSVGTRASGNTIYFGEGSWLTVV.

CDR3 coding DNA: TGTGCCAGCAGTTTTCAGGGGGCCGTAACTAATGAAAAACTGTTTTTT. This translates into CASSFQGAVTNEKLFF. The chain couples TRBV27 to TRBJ1-4; 8 bases fit TRBD1. CDR3 length: 16 residues. The junction had 4 bases not matched to a gene; V was cut back by 3 bases and J by 1 base. The germline V gene encodes CDR1 MNHEY and CDR2 SMNVEV (reference sequence).

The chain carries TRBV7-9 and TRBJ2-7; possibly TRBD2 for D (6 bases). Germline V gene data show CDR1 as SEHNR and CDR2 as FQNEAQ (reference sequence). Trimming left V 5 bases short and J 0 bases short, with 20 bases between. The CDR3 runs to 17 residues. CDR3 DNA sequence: TGTGCCAGCAGCCGAATTTTCGGGGCGGGAAGCTCCTACGAGCAGTACTTC. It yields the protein CASSRIFGAGSSYEQYF.

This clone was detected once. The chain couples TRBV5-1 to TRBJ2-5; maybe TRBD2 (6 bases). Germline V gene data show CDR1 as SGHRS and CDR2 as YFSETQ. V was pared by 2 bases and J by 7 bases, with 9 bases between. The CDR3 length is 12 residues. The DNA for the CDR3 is TGCGCCAGCAGCTTTTACGGGGGGACCCAGTACTTC. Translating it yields CASSFYGGTQYF. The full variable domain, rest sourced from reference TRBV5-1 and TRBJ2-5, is KAGVTQTPRYLIKTRGQQVTLSCSPISGHRSVSWYQQTPGQGLQFLFEYFSETQRNKGNFPGRFSGRQFSNSRSEMNVSTLELGDSALYLCASSFYGGTQYFGPGTRLLVL.

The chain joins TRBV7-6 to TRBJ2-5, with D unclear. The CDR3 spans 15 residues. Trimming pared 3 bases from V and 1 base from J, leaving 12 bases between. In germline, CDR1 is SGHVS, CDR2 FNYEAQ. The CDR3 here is CASSFVSETQETQYF. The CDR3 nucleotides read TGTGCCAGCAGCTTCGTCTCGGAGACCCAAGAGACCCAGTACTTC.